This TCR beta chain is from a study of blood T cell repertoires in COVID-19 (dated by TCRdb to the early 2020s). For the wider study: Samples covering the acute and convalescent phases of COVID-19 were provided by collaborators in the United States, Italy and Spain. The prospective study material was composed of cDNA or gDNA derived from T cells, B-cell-depleted T cells, or PBMCs. The dataset comprised deeply sampled blood TCRbeta repertoires from subjects exposed to, actively infected with, or recovered from COVID-19. The repertoires were released in a freely available public database meant as a resource for research on the immune response to SARS-CoV-2. Samples came from the ongoing ImmuneRACE study (first 160 participants) plus 1,254 subjects from 6 global collaborators. Nearly every sample came with metadata listing a de-identified subject ID, COVID-19 status, age in years and sex. Where HLA class I and class II types were available, the types were taken from metadata supplied by the sample provider, not from assay-based typing. What the work shows at the level of the full study, not this receptor alone: The amount of clinical and demographic metadata varied by source and participant and was provided uncurated.

About this clone: This clone's antigen is unknown. It has no much larger one-base neighbor in the sample; base qualities were not kept.

TCRbeta CDR3 regions were amplified from genomic DNA by means of the immunoSEQ Assay, a bias-controlled multiplex PCR. The source study handled its data this way. The number of nucleated cells in each sample was estimated from the amplification of reference gene primers within the assay. To quantify the absolute abundance of each unique TCRbeta CDR3 rearrangement, sequence reads were collapsed and filtered. Productive Simpson clonality was computed per sample as the square root of Simpson's diversity index over productive rearrangements. As stored in TCRdb, this immuneACCESS dataset retains in-frame rearrangements with V and J assigned. A fraction of the clones does not appear; measured against another copy, unresolved V genes explain less than half of the discrepancy, and the remainder lacks a known reason. That table is the source of V, J and clone size, and D and trimming were worked out from the DNA. Recorded for this sample are approximately 300,000 clones; nearly 90% of them occurred a single time. 4% to 5.5% of the sample is taken by the ten largest.

Participants in the prospective study were aged about 18 to 95 years, lived in 24 United States geographic areas, and enrolled through a virtual design. In the prospective study, participants were assigned to cohorts based on the clinical history participants reported in a screening survey and a study questionnaire. Each participant in the prospective study had whole blood, serum and a nasopharyngeal or oropharyngeal swab collected by mobile phlebotomists. Prospective study participants could optionally give additional blood draws and questionnaires over a 2-month period. Blood samples from the prospective study were shipped frozen or at room temperature prior to DNA extraction. Specimen: PBMCs or T cells enriched from blood (not recorded which). The sequence derives from a woman aged 18-30 years with acute COVID-19.

The CDR3 protein is CASSYSGPYSNQPQHF. Read as DNA, the sequence is TGTGCCAGCAGTTACTCGGGGCCTTATAGCAATCAGCCCCAGCATTTT. The chain employs TRBV6-5 and TRBJ1-5, with a tentative D gene TRBD1 over 5 matching bases. The germline V gene sets CDR1 to MNHEY and CDR2 to SVGAGI. V lost 0 bases and J lost 0 bases; the stretch between them is 9 bases long. The CDR3 runs 16 amino acids, cysteine and phenylalanine included. The CDR3 DNA has 48 bases and is translated from base 1.